This TCR beta chain was recorded in a study of tumor-infiltrating lymphocytes in primary liver carcinoma (dated by TCRdb to 2015 to 2018). Background for the entire study: Of the five patients, three men and two women aged 30 to 69 years, four had hepatocellular carcinoma and one had combined HCC and intrahepatic cholangiocarcinoma. The five patients had tumors of stage T1-T3 N0M0, with maximum diameters ranging from about 4 to 11 cm. Roughly 3.65 to 7.13 million productive TCRbeta reads were obtained per sample, and no significant difference in read depth was found between tissue types. For each liver tumor, the study sampled five regions along with adjacent normal tissue and blood, and applied TCRbeta repertoire sequencing, expression microarrays and whole-exome sequencing. A total of approximately 35 specimens from 5 patients underwent TCRbeta repertoire sequencing, comprising 25 or so tumor regions, 5 adjacent noncancerous liver tissues and 5 peripheral blood samples. The approximately 25 tumor region samples were profiled with Agilent mRNA microarrays so that TCRbeta repertoire diversity could be related to the local molecular phenotype. Repertoires from technical replicates were highly reproducible, with mean shared-clone rates approximately 0.88 and correlation coefficients above 0.95.

Results the study describes overall, beyond this receptor: The top 250 clones made up a significantly larger repertoire fraction in tumors than in blood (p = 0.039). Because only the TCR beta chain was sequenced and unpaired alpha chains were not captured, true repertoire diversity is likely underestimated. Consistent with antigen-driven expansion, pairs of tumor regions showed higher repertoire overlap (mean roughly 36%) than either tumor-adjacent pairs (approximately 17%) or tumor-blood pairs (approximately 15%). Because the samples were bulk and unsorted, CD4+ and CD8+ T cell repertoires could not be compared. Only about 7-24% of top clones were found in all five regions of a tumor, suggesting spatial heterogeneity of tumor-infiltrating T cells. Only a few patients were included in the study, and the authors note that the findings should be validated in a larger study.

In regard to this clonotype: Which antigen it targets is not known. The junction departs from the called germline gene at one end, perhaps through a read error.

Reading the germline V gene gives CDR1 SGHNT and CDR2 YENEEA. From cysteine to phenylalanine, the CDR3 is 14 amino acids long. The kept DNA is CDR3 alone, 42 bases in frame from the first base. Without any cell sorting, total RNA and DNA were extracted together from around 20-30 mg of bulk tissue using the AllPrep DNA/RNA mini kit. Surgical resection was performed in China between November 2015 and 2016 on a handful of patients with histopathologically diagnosed primary liver carcinoma. At the time of sampling, the patients had chronic HBV infection and had not received any treatment. Five spatially separated regions were sampled per tumor: superior, inferior, left-lateral and right-lateral poles, plus the tumor centre. According to histology, viable tumor cells made up more than 75% of every tumor sample. Pieces of fresh tumor and adjacent tissue were cut in half, with one half kept in RNAlater at -80 degrees C and the other half sent for histology.

Starting from approximately 0.5 ug total RNA, TCRbeta-specific cDNA was produced by reverse transcription with a constant-region primer and ProtoScript II reverse transcriptase. Construction of the TCRbeta libraries relied on three nested rounds of multiplex PCR, following a slightly modified ARM-PCR procedure. Each of the first two PCR rounds ran for about 10 cycles using multiplex TRBV1-TRBV30 forward primers together with a Cbeta reverse primer. Sample barcodes and Illumina adapters were added in a final 25-cycle PCR using Deep VentR polymerase. Before sequencing, amplicons of 200-500 bp were purified from gel using a QIAquick gel extraction kit. An Illumina HiSeq 2500 was used to sequence the TCRbeta amplicons, generating 250-bp paired-end reads. Processing in the source paper ran as follows. To recover full CDR3 sequences, reads were quality-trimmed using Trimmomatic v0.33 and paired reads were then merged using FLASH v1.2.11. V, D and J germline segments were assigned to the rearranged TCRbeta sequences by MiGEC v1.2.1b. VDJtools v1.0.0 computed clonotype statistics and Shannon-Wiener diversity indices. Except for diversity analysis, only each sample's 250 most abundant clonotypes were used in subsequent analyses to reduce sampling bias. TCRdb redid the processing of the public reads, applying fastp at Q25 and MiXCR, and retained in-frame beta chains. Under each unique CDR3 protein, matching rows form one entry showing the most common genes and DNA. The authors' filters were not applied to this entry. Across this sample there are roughly 100,000 distinct CDR3 sequences, with roughly four fifths seen only once. About 20% of the sample comes from the top ten.

The origin of this receptor is a man aged 40-49 years with primary liver carcinoma and hepatitis B virus infection. Sequenced: liver tumor tissue from sampling region 3. This specimen's cell subset or site label, per the study, means: tumor region T3, left-lateral pole. The chain links TRBV11-3 with TRBJ2-1; TRBD1 is perhaps the D gene, given 5 matching bases. The sequence in DNA is TGTGCCAGCAGTTTAGGGGTCAGCAACAATAAGCAGTTGTTC. This yields the protein CASSLGVSNNKQLF.